The sequence of this T cell receptor (beta chain) was determined in a study of T cells in Graves' hyperthyroidism and ophthalmopathy. This clonotype was detected only once. This CDR3 region has 14 residues. Germline CDR1 MNHEY, CDR2 SMNVEV (reference sequence). Trimming took 6 bases from V and 6 from J, leaving 12 bases between them. Amplification of TCR beta CDR3 regions was performed using RNA transcripts as template. HTBI primers were used for first-round RT-PCR of the TCR CDR3. TCRdb re-called the multiplex PCR reads through MiXCR, storing one row per CDR3 protein. Seen here are under 350,000 distinct CDR3 sequences, approximately 15% observed once, and the top ten hold around 58%. The source of the PBMCs was around 9 ml of fresh peripheral blood.

Input material: blood. This receptor was taken from a woman aged 55-75 years with Graves' ophthalmopathy. The rearrangement uses TRBV27 and TRBJ1-6; TRBD1 might be the D (5 bases). The CDR3 reads CASSYTRGNSPLHF. The CDR3 nucleotides are TGTGCCAGCAGCTATACAAGGGGTAATTCACCCCTCCACTTT.